This entry lists 16 T cell receptor beta chains sequenced from one sample in a study of radiotherapy plus CTLA-4 blockade in lung cancer. Assay used: immunoSEQ multiplex PCR; TCRdb lists only in-frame clones, some missing. The sample consists of 90,000 to 100,000 clones, about four fifths of them appearing once. The sequenced sample was peripheral blood, obtained from a patient treated with radiotherapy plus ipilimumab. The receptors shown here come from a human donor with non-small cell lung cancer who had a partial response to radiotherapy plus ipilimumab. Some clones in this sample may be carry-over from other donors' samples.

CDR3 region: CASSMLRTGVYEQYF. The CDR3 DNA follows: TGTGCCAGTAGTATGCTTCGGACAGGGGTCTACGAGCAGTACTTC. This chain uses TRBV19 with TRBJ2-7; 9 bases fit TRBD1. V lost 3 bases, J lost 3 bases, and 6 bases stayed unmatched. From germline, CDR1 is LNHDA and CDR2 SQIVND (reference sequence). There are 15 residues in the CDR3.

J is TRBJ1-2 and V is TRBV2; D not certain. Germline V gene lookup returns CDR1 SNHLY and CDR2 FYNNEI. Trimming removed 3 bases at V and 7 bases at J, with 15 bases between. The CDR3 extends over 14 amino acids. CDR3 nucleotide sequence: TGTGCCAGCAGTGACAGGATAGTTGGGTCTGGCTACACCTTC. Translating gives CASSDRIVGSGYTF.

The V and J genes are TRBV5-4 and TRBJ1-3, with TRBD1 as a possible D gene (5 bases). Trimming pared 4 bases from V and 2 bases from J, leaving 16 bases between. The CDR3 is made up of 16 amino acids. In germline, CDR1 is SGHNT, CDR2 YYREEE (reference sequence). This chain's CDR3 is CASSPVRGSPGNTIYF. CDR3 bases: TGTGCCAGCAGCCCGGTTAGGGGTTCGCCTGGAAACACCATATATTTT.

This clone was counted ten times or more. This sequence joins TRBV5-1 and TRBJ1-2; tentative D call: TRBD1 (6 bases). Germline CDR1 reads SGHRS; CDR2 reads YFSETQ. V lost 0 bases and J 4 bases, leaving 13 bases between the germline ends. CDR3 length: 15 residues. The CDR3 loop reads CASSLGQDSFYGYTF. In DNA, the CDR3 is TGCGCCAGCAGCTTGGGACAGGATTCTTTCTATGGCTACACCTTC.

This clone was seen only a few times. The gene calls are TRBV6-6 and TRBJ2-5; perhaps TRBD1 as D (6 bases). The germline V and J ends were trimmed by 6 bases and 5 bases, with 16 bases remaining between them. There are 14 residues in the CDR3. The V gene's germline CDR1 is MNHNY and CDR2 SVGAGI (reference sequence). The CDR3 here is CASSPPQGRETQYF. In nucleotides, the CDR3 is TGTGCCAGCAGCCCCCCACAGGGAAGGGAGACCCAGTACTTC.

This clone came up once. The V call is TRBV6-5, the J call TRBJ2-5, with 8 positions matching TRBD2. V lost 6 bases to trimming and J lost 5 bases; unmatched junction nucleotides: 5. CDR1 is MNHEY, CDR2 SVGAGI, per germline. CDR3 length: 13 residues. CDR3 region: CASRTVAGETQYF. The CDR3 region has the DNA TGTGCCAGCAGGACAGTAGCGGGGGAGACCCAGTACTTC.

This chain joins TRBV18 and TRBJ2-5; 8 bases are a match to TRBD1. V dropped 3 bases and J dropped 3; count of bases not matched to a gene: 9. Germline-derived CDR1 and CDR2 are KGHSH and LQKENI. This CDR3 contains 16 residues. Here the CDR3 DNA reads TGTGCCAGCTCACCGAACGTCCCGACAGGGGAAGAGACCCAGTACTTC. Its translation is CASSPNVPTGEETQYF.

This clone has just a few counts. V and J are TRBV7-9 and TRBJ1-4, with a weak D call TRBD1 (6 bases). The CDR3 has 15 residues. V gave up 5 bases and J gave up 9 bases, with 19 bases separating them. Germline V lookup: CDR1 SEHNR, CDR2 FQNEAQ (reference sequence). CDR3 amino acids: CASSLGTRTGKKLFF. The CDR3 region has the DNA TGTGCCAGCAGCCTGGGGACACGCACAGGGAAAAAACTGTTTTTT.

The chain has TRBV11-3 and TRBJ2-3; D perhaps matches TRBD1 (5 bases). This CDR3 has 13 residues. V shed 2 bases and J shed 5 bases, with 8 bases lying between them. Germline loops: CDR1 SGHNT, CDR2 YENEEA. The CDR3, as DNA: TGTGCCAGCAGCTTATGGACACAAGATACGCAGTATTTT. Translating it yields CASSLWTQDTQYF.

This sequence joins TRBV19 and TRBJ1-5; D call uncertain. Trimming stripped 6 bases from V and 7 bases from J, with 10 bases between. The CDR3 sequence is 12 residues long. CDR1 is LNHDA, CDR2 SQIVND, per germline (reference sequence). CDR3 bases: TGTGCCAGTAGGAACCAGGAACAGCCCCAGCATTTT. Residues: CASRNQEQPQHF.

This clone turned up a few times. V and J are TRBV19 and TRBJ1-5; 7 bases are a match to TRBD1. The CDR3 loop spans 14 amino acids. Per the germline V gene, CDR1 is LNHDA and CDR2 is SQIVND (reference sequence). After removal of 7 bases from V and 0 bases from J, the junction contained 3 bases not matched to a gene. CDR3 sequence (DNA): TGTGCCAGTACTTACAGGGGTAGCAATCAGCCCCAGCATTTT. Encoded protein: CASTYRGSNQPQHF.

This rearrangement joins TRBV28 to TRBJ1-2; tentative D call: TRBD1 (5 bases). Germline V gene sequence: CDR1 MDHEN, CDR2 SYDVKM. This CDR3 comprises 13 residues. V lost 4 bases and J 7 bases, leaving 13 bases between the germline ends. CDR3 residues: CASSSWGGGGYTF. CDR3 nucleotides: TGTGCCAGCAGTTCCTGGGGGGGTGGTGGCTACACCTTC.

This sequence joins TRBV5-6 and TRBJ2-7; a weak D match, TRBD2 (6 bases). Trimming shortened V by 5 bases and J by 2 bases, and 14 bases separated the two germline ends. This CDR3 has 14 amino acids. Germline lookup yields CDR1 SGHDT and CDR2 YYEEEE. The CDR3 sequence is CASRPGLRPYEQYF. The CDR3 DNA is TGTGCCAGCAGACCGGGACTCCGGCCCTACGAGCAGTACTTC.

This rearrangement joins TRBV6-4 to TRBJ1-1; TRBD1 might be the D (6 bases). Germline lookup yields CDR1 MRHNA and CDR2 SNTAGT. The CDR3 covers 13 residues. Trimming stripped 6 bases from V and 0 bases from J, with 8 bases between. This CDR3 is CASSRTVNTEAFF. The CDR3 region has the DNA TGTGCCAGCAGCCGGACAGTGAACACTGAAGCTTTCTTT.

This sequence joins TRBV5-4 and TRBJ2-1, with TRBD1 identical over 7 bases. With V trimmed by 1 base and J by 0 bases, 4 bases remained unmatched. This CDR3 region has 16 residues. Germline V CDR1 and CDR2: SGHNT, YYREEE (reference sequence). The CDR3 reads CASSLKQGSSYNEQFF. DNA for the CDR3: TGTGCCAGCAGCTTGAAACAGGGGAGCTCCTACAATGAGCAGTTCTTC. Combining the CDR3 with reference TRBV5-4 and TRBJ2-1 gives the whole variable domain ETGVTQSPTHLIKTRGQQVTLRCSSQSGHNTVSWYQQALGQGPQFIFQYYREEENGRGNFPPRFSGLQFPNYSSELNVNALELDDSALYLCASSLKQGSSYNEQFFGPGTRLTVL.

The chain couples TRBV7-8 to TRBJ1-4; perhaps TRBD1 as D (6 bases). The CDR3 length is 14 residues. The ends were cut back, 5 bases at V and 2 bases at J, with 9 bases in the middle. Germline V CDR1 and CDR2: SGHVS, FQNEAQ. The CDR3 region is CASSLGQTNEKLFF. CDR3 sequence (DNA): TGTGCCAGCAGCCTAGGACAGACTAATGAAAAACTGTTTTTT.